This T cell receptor (beta chain) appears in the sequencing data of a study of blood T cell repertoires in COVID-19. Study overall: The study drew acute and convalescent COVID-19 samples from the United States, Italy and Spain.

Per germline, CDR1 SNHLY and CDR2 FYNNEI. V lost 5 bases, J lost 0 bases, and 10 bases lay in between. The CDR3 runs 15 residues. Original processing notes: Reference gene primer amplification gave estimated nucleated cell counts. Only in-frame clones appear in the TCRdb table, and some are missing; sequencing was by immunoSEQ multiplex PCR. D and trimming were read from the DNA, whereas the V and J calls and clone size are those reported in that table. The sample gives about 130,000 clones, roughly 87% of which show up once; 15% to 20% is in the top ten. Categorization into cohorts depended on clinical history that participants reported. Cohort 3 donors were reported recovered after two negative PCRs, clearance, or symptom resolution.

Source material: PBMCs or T cells enriched from blood (not recorded which). The origin of this receptor is a man aged 30 to 45 who had recovered from COVID-19. This chain joins TRBV2 and TRBJ2-2; D might be TRBD1 (5 bases). CDR3: CASSNRLANTGELFF. CDR3 bases: TGTGCCAGCAGTAACAGGCTCGCGAACACCGGGGAGCTGTTTTTT.